This passage covers 21 T cell receptor beta chains from one sample sequenced in a study of blood T cells in healthy people across ages. It was with a sample-barcoded 5' primer and a J-beta primer mix that a second PCR of roughly 7 to 12 cycles was run. A single record per CDR3 protein comes from TCRdb applying MiXCR to the 5' RACE reads. The sample lists about 670,000 distinct CDR3 sequences; around two fifths were seen once. The sequenced sample was blood. The receptor set was obtained from a man older than 75 in good health.

The chain employs TRBV6-6 and TRBJ2-5; 7 nucleotides align to TRBD2. This CDR3 comprises 14 residues. The V gene end was trimmed by 7 bases and the J gene end by 5 bases; junction bases not matched to a gene: 10. Germline CDR1 is MNHNY and CDR2 is SVGAGI (reference sequence). This chain's CDR3 is CASKPSGIGETQYF. CDR3 in DNA: TGTGCCAGCAAGCCAAGCGGGATTGGTGAGACCCAGTACTTC.

This clonotype came up a few times. The chain carries TRBV29-1 and TRBJ2-1, with D perhaps TRBD1 (7 bases). V was pared by 0 bases and J by 5 bases, with 14 bases between. Looked up from germline, CDR1 is SQVTM and CDR2 is ANQGSEA. The CDR3 length is 15 residues. The CDR3 DNA sequence: TGCAGCGTTGAAGATACCAGGGGGAGGAACAATGAGCAGTTCTTC. The encoded protein is CSVEDTRGRNNEQFF.

This clonotype was seen a handful of times. The V and J genes are TRBV3-1 and TRBJ2-7; tentatively, D is TRBD2 (5 bases). The ends were cut back, 4 bases at V and 6 bases at J, with 13 bases in the middle. The germline V gene encodes CDR1 LGHDT and CDR2 YNNKEL (reference sequence). The CDR3 is 13 residues long. CDR3: CASSPTTYSEQYF. CDR3 bases: TGTGCCAGCAGCCCGACTACTTACAGCGAGCAGTACTTC.

As to this clonotype: Just one base apart from a much larger clone, this may be a read error. V and J are TRBV29-1 and TRBJ2-5; 9 bases match TRBD2. V lost 8 bases and J lost 11; bases outside the gene matches: 15. This CDR3 has 13 amino acids. The V gene's germline CDR1 is SQVTM and CDR2 ANQGSEA. The CDR3 bases are TGCAGCTTCCTAGCGGGGTGGGGAGATGAGCAGTACTTC. Encoded protein: CSFLAGWGDEQYF.

V and J are TRBV15 and TRBJ2-5; 7 positions agree with TRBD2. This CDR3 comprises 15 residues. Germline V CDR1 and CDR2: LNHNV, YYDKDF (reference sequence). V lost 4 bases to trimming and J lost 1 base; unmatched junction nucleotides: 6. This CDR3 reads CATSILASTQETQYF. CDR3 DNA sequence: TGTGCCACCAGCATACTAGCGTCCACCCAAGAGACCCAGTACTTC.

As regards this clonotype: A read error may produce the germline difference seen at one junction end. V usage is TRBV27 and J usage is TRBJ1-4; no firm D call. The germline V gene encodes CDR1 MNHEY and CDR2 SMNVEV (reference sequence). The length of the CDR3 is 14 residues. The CDR3 sequence: CANSSSRVDEKLFF. CDR3 sequence (DNA): TGTGCCAACAGTTCGAGTAGGGTGGATGAAAAACTGTTTTTT.

Regarding this clonotype: This could be a read error, since a much larger clone is one nucleotide away. This chain connects TRBV5-1 to TRBJ2-1, with TRBD2 matching 10 bases. Germline CDR1 and CDR2: SGHRS and YFSETQ. The CDR3 is made up of 15 amino acids. DNA of the CDR3: TGCGCCTGCAGCTTGGCCAGCGGGAGGGTCAATGAGCAGTTCTTC. This translates into CACSLASGRVNEQFF.

This clonotype was counted a few times. V gene TRBV4-2 combines with J gene TRBJ2-1; D is perhaps TRBD1 (5 bases). The germline V gene has CDR1 LGHNA and CDR2 YNFKEQ. This CDR3 comprises 14 residues. Trimming took 4 bases from V and 9 from J, leaving 16 bases between them. DNA for the CDR3: TGTGCCAGCAGCCTTGACAGTCGCCAGATTGAGCAGTTCTTC. Translation: CASSLDSRQIEQFF.

This clonotype has a handful of counts. CDR3 bases: TGTGCCAGCAGTCTGGGCAGGGGAGGTAGCACAGATACGCAGTATTTT. Amino acids: CASSLGRGGSTDTQYF. The V gene is TRBV7-2, the J gene TRBJ2-3; TRBD1 or TRBD2 may be the D gene (6 bases each). CDR1 is SGHTA and CDR2 is FQGNSA in the germline V gene. Deletions cut 6 bases from V and 0 bases from J, with 16 bases between. This CDR3 is 16 amino acids long.

This clonotype has just a few counts. The genes are TRBV20-1 and TRBJ1-2; tentatively, D is TRBD1 (5 bases). Germline loops: CDR1 DFQATT, CDR2 SNEGSKA (reference sequence). With 4 bases removed from V and 0 bases from J, the gap between germline ends came to 9 bases. The CDR3 has 13 residues. CDR3 coding DNA: TGCAGTGCTACGGACAAATCTAACTATGGCTACACCTTC. Its translation: CSATDKSNYGYTF.

This clonotype was counted a single time. The junction differs from germline at one of its ends, possibly a read error. CDR3 in DNA: TGTGCCAGCAGCTTTAGGCAGGGGACCTATGACTACACCTTC. Translated, it gives CASSFRQGTYDYTF. This chain joins TRBV7-9 and TRBJ1-2, with D possibly TRBD1 on 6 matching bases. The CDR3 is 14 amino acids. CDR1 and CDR2 (germline): SEHNR, FQNEAQ (reference sequence).

This chain joins TRBV6-1 and TRBJ2-3; 8 bases line up with TRBD2. The CDR3 spans 16 residues. CDR1 and CDR2 from the germline V gene are MNHNS and SASEGT. V lost 5 bases to trimming and J lost 2 bases; unmatched junction nucleotides: 9. CDR3 bases: TGTGCCAGCAGTAGTAGTCGGGGGGGCTACACAGATACGCAGTATTTT. It yields the protein CASSSSRGGYTDTQYF.

The chain combines TRBV6-1 with TRBJ2-1; 8 bases agree with TRBD2. After removal of 1 base from V and 5 bases from J, the junction contained 4 bases not matched to a gene. This CDR3 is built from 15 residues. CDR1 is MNHNS and CDR2 is SASEGT in the germline V gene. The CDR3 here is CASSEGGRWDNEQFF. CDR3 DNA: TGTGCCAGCAGTGAAGGCGGGAGGTGGGACAATGAGCAGTTCTTC.

The table lists this clonotype with a few counts. The gene calls are TRBV12-3 or TRBV12-4 and TRBJ2-7, with unresolved D. Trimming cost V 7 bases and J 3 bases, with 16 bases left between them. This CDR3 region has 14 residues. The CDR3 protein is CASTHQLTSYEQYF. As DNA, the CDR3 is TGTGCCAGCACGCATCAGCTAACAAGCTACGAGCAGTACTTC.

The chain joins TRBV9 to TRBJ1-2; possibly TRBD1 for D (5 bases). Germline assignment: CDR1 SGDLS and CDR2 YYNGEE. The ends were cut back, 0 bases at V and 2 bases at J, with 14 bases in the middle. CDR3 length equals 16 residues. CDR3 DNA sequence: TGTGCCAGCAGCGTAGGAGACAGACCGATAAACTATGGCTACACCTTC. Encoded protein: CASSVGDRPINYGYTF. Drawing the rest from reference TRBV9 and TRBJ1-2, the complete variable domain is DSGVTQTPKHLITATGQRVTLRCSPRSGDLSVYWYQQSLDQGLQFLIQYYNGEERAKGNILERFSAQQFPDLHSELNLSSLELGDSALYFCASSVGDRPINYGYTFGSGTRLTVV.

This chain connects TRBV20-1 to TRBJ2-3; TRBD2 matches 11 bases. V shed 5 bases and J 6 bases; nucleotides not matched to a gene: 10. The germline gives CDR1 DFQATT, CDR2 SNEGSKA (reference sequence). This CDR3 is 15 amino acids long. The CDR3 nucleotides read TGCAGTGCTGAGCCACTAGCGGGAGAAAGGGATACGCAGTATTTT. Amino acids: CSAEPLAGERDTQYF.

This clonotype was observed a handful of times. The chain couples TRBV12-3 or TRBV12-4 to TRBJ2-3; a weak D match, TRBD1 (6 bases). The CDR3 extends over 15 amino acids. With 3 bases removed from V and 1 base from J, the gap between germline ends came to 11 bases. The CDR3 nucleotides are TGTGCCAGCAGTTTGGCAGGGGCCCGCACAGATACGCAGTATTTT. This encodes CASSLAGARTDTQYF.

This clonotype appeared a single time. The V and J genes are TRBV14 and TRBJ1-2; D perhaps matches TRBD1 (5 bases). CDR3 length: 14 amino acids. V shed 1 base and J shed 3 bases, with 9 bases lying between them. Germline-derived CDR1 and CDR2 are SGHDN and FVKESK. CDR3 DNA sequence: TGTGCCAGCAGCCAAGTGGGACGGGACTATGGCTACACCTTC. It codes for CASSQVGRDYGYTF.

This rearrangement joins TRBV20-1 to TRBJ2-7; weak D call: TRBD2 (5 bases). This CDR3 is 13 amino acids long. Between the trimmed V and J ends, which lost 7 bases and 1 base, there was a span of 14 bases. Germline V lookup: CDR1 DFQATT, CDR2 SNEGSKA (reference sequence). DNA of the CDR3: TGCAGTGGTAGGCGGGCGGTTTCCTACGAGCAGTACTTC. Translated: CSGRRAVSYEQYF.

The V call is TRBV4-2, the J call TRBJ1-2; possibly TRBD1 for D (5 bases). Per the germline V gene, CDR1 is LGHNA and CDR2 is YNFKEQ. With 4 bases removed from V and 7 bases from J, the gap between germline ends came to 10 bases. This CDR3 has 12 amino acids. CDR3 nucleotides: TGTGCCAGCAGCCTCGAAAGGGGTGGCTACACCTTC. This encodes CASSLERGGYTF.

The chain has TRBV5-1 and TRBJ2-4; D is perhaps TRBD1 (6 bases). The J call is uncertain, as TRBJ2-5 better fits the DNA end. CDR3 length: 16 residues. Germline V CDR1 and CDR2: SGHRS, YFSETQ. The CDR3 protein is CASSLAFQGFGETQYF. The CDR3 region has the DNA TGCGCCAGCAGCTTGGCCTTTCAGGGGTTTGGAGAGACCCAGTACTTC.